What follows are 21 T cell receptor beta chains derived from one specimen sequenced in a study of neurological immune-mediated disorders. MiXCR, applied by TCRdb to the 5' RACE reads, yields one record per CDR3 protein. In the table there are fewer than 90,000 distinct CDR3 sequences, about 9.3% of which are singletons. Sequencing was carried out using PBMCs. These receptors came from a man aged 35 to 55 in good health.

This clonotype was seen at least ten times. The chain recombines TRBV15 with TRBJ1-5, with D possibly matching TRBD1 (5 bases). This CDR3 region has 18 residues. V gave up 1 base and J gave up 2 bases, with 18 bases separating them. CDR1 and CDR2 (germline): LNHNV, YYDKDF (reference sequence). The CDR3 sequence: CATSRVPPLAQGNQPQHF. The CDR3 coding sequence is TGTGCCACCAGCAGAGTTCCTCCCTTAGCACAGGGCAATCAGCCCCAGCATTTT. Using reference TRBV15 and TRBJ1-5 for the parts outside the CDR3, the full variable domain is DAMVIQNPRYQVTQFGKPVTLSCSQTLNHNVMYWYQQKSSQAPKLLFHYYDKDFNNEADTPDNFQSRRPNTSFCFLDIRSPGLGDTAMYLCATSRVPPLAQGNQPQHFGDGTRLSIL.

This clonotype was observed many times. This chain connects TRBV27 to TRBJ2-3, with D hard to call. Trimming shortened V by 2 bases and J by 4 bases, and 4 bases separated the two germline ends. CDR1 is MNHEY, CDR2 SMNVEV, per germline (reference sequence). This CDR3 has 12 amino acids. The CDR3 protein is CASSLGSDTQYF. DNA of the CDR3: TGTGCCAGCAGTTTAGGGTCAGATACGCAGTATTTT.

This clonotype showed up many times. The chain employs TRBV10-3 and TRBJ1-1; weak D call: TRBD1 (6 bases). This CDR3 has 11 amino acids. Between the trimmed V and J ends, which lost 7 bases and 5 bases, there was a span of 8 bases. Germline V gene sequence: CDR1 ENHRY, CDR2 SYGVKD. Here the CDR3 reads CAINTGTEAFF. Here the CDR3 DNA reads TGTGCCATCAATACAGGGACTGAAGCTTTCTTT.

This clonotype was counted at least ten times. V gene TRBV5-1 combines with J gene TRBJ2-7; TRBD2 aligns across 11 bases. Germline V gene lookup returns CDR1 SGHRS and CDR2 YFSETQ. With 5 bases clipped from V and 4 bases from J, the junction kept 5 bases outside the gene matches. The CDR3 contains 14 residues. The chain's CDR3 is CASSGGLAAYEQYF. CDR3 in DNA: TGCGCCAGCAGTGGGGGACTAGCGGCATACGAGCAGTACTTC.

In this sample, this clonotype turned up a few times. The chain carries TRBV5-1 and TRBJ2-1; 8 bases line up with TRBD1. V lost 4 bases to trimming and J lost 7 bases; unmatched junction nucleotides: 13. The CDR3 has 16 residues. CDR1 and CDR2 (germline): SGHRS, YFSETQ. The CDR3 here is CASSLYPGQGGNEQFF. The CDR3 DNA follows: TGCGCCAGCAGCCTTTACCCTGGACAGGGCGGTAATGAGCAGTTCTTC.

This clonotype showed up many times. The CDR3 nucleotides are TGTGCCACCAGTGATTATACAAGAAATCAGCCCCAGCATTTT. It yields the protein CATSDYTRNQPQHF. The chain carries TRBV24-1 and TRBJ1-5, with D hard to call. The CDR3 spans 14 residues. Trimming removed 2 bases at V and 4 bases at J, with 8 bases between. Germline CDR1 KGHDR, CDR2 SFDVKD.

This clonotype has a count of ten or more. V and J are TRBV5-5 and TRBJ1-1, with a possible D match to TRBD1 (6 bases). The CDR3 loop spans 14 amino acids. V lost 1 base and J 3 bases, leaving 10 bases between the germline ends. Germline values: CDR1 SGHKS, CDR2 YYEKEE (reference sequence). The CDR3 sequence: CASSLFAGDTEAFF. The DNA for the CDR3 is TGTGCCAGCAGCTTGTTCGCAGGGGACACTGAAGCTTTCTTT.

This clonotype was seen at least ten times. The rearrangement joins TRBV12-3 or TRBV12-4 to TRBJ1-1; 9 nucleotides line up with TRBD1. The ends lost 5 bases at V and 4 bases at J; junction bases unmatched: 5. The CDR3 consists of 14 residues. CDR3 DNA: TGTGCCAGCAGTACCGGGACAGGGCTCACTGAAGCTTTCTTT. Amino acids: CASSTGTGLTEAFF.

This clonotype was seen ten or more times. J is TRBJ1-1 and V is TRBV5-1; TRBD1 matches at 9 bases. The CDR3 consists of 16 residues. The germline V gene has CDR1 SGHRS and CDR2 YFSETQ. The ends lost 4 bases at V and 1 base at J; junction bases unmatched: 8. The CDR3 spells CASSPGGDRENTEAFF. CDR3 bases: TGCGCCAGCAGCCCGGGGGGGGACAGGGAGAACACTGAAGCTTTCTTT.

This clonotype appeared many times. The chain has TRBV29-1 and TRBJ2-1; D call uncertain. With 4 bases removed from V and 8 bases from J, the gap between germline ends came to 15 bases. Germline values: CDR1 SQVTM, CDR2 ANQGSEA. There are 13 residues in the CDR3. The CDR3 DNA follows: TGCAGCGTTGTGGTGGGCGGAAGACATGAGCAGTTCTTC. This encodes CSVVVGGRHEQFF.

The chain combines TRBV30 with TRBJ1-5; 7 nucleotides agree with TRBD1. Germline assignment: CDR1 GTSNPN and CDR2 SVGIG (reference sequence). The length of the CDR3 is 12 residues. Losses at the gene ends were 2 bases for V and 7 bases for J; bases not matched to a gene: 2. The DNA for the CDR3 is TGTGCCTGGAGTCAAGGGGGCCAGCCCCAGCATTTT. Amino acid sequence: CAWSQGGQPQHF. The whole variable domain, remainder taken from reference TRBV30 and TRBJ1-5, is SQTIHQWPATLVQPVGSPLSLECTVEGTSNPNLYWYRQAAGRGLQLLFYSVGIGQISSEVPQNLSASRPQDRQFILSSKKLLLSDSGFYLCAWSQGGQPQHFGDGTRLSIL.

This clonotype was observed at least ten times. The CDR3, as DNA: TGTGCCAGCAGTGTCCAGCGGGGGACCTACAATGAGCAGTTCTTC. It is translated as CASSVQRGTYNEQFF. The chain carries TRBV2 and TRBJ2-1, with TRBD2 matching over 8 bases. Trimming at V came to 4 bases and at J to 2 bases, leaving 4 bases not matched to a gene. The CDR3 length is 15 residues. Germline loops: CDR1 SNHLY, CDR2 FYNNEI.

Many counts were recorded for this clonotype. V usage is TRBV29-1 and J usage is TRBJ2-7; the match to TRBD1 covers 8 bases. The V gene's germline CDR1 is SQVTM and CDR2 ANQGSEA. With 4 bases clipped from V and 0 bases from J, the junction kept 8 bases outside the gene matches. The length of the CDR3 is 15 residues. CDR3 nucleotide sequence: TGCAGCGTTGGCGGCGGACAGGGCCGCTCCTACGAGCAGTACTTC. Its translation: CSVGGGQGRSYEQYF.

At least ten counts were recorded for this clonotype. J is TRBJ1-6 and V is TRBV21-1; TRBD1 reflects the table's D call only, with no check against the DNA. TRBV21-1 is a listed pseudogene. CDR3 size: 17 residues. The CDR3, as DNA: TGTGCCAGCAGCAAAGAGGGGGGACAGGGACGAAAATCACCCCTCCACTTT. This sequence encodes CASSKEGGQGRKSPLHF.

DNA of the CDR3: TGCAGTGCTAGAGATGTCTTAAGCGGGAGTATCAATGAGCAGTTCTTC. This translates into CSARDVLSGSINEQFF. This chain joins TRBV20-1 and TRBJ2-1; 8 bases fit TRBD2. The ends lost 0 bases at V and 6 bases at J; junction bases unmatched: 10. Per germline, CDR1 DFQATT and CDR2 SNEGSKA (reference sequence). This CDR3 has 16 amino acids.

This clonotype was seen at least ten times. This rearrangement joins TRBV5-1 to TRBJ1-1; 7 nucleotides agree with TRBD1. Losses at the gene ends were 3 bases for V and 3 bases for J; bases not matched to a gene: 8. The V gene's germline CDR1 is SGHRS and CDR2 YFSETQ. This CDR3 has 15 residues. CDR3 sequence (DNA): TGCGCCAGCAGCTGGACAGGAGGGGGGGACACTGAAGCTTTCTTT. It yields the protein CASSWTGGGDTEAFF.

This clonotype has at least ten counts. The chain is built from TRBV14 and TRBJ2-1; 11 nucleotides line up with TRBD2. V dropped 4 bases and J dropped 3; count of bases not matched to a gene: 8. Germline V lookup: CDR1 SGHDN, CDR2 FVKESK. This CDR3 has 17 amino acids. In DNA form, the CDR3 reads TGTGCCAGCAGCCTCCTACCGGGACTAGCGGACTACAATGAGCAGTTCTTC. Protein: CASSLLPGLADYNEQFF.

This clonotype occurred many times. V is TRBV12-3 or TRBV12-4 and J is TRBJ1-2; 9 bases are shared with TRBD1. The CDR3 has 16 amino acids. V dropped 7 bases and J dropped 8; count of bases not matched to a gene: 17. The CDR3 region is CASTSAGQGMDLGYTF. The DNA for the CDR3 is TGTGCCAGCACCTCCGCCGGACAGGGGATGGATTTGGGCTACACCTTC.

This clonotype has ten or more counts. The CDR3 loop reads CASSPGRLPETQYF. In DNA, the CDR3 is TGTGCCAGCTCACCTGGCCGGCTTCCAGAGACCCAGTACTTC. The rearrangement uses TRBV18 and TRBJ2-5; no clear D gene. The germline V gene has CDR1 KGHSH and CDR2 LQKENI. There are 14 residues in the CDR3. V was clipped by 3 bases and J by 4 bases, with 12 bases between them.

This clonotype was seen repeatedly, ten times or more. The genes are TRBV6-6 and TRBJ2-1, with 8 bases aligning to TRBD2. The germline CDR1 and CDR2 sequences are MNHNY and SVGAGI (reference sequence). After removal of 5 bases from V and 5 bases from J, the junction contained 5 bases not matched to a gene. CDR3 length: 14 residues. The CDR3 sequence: CASSDAGGDNEQFF. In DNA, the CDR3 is TGTGCCAGCAGTGACGCGGGGGGTGACAATGAGCAGTTCTTC.

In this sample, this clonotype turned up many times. The CDR3 nucleotides are TGCGCCAGCAGAGCAGCGACCGGGGACTATGGCTACACCTTC. It codes for CASRAATGDYGYTF. The rearrangement links TRBV5-1 to TRBJ1-2; D is undetermined. Germline CDR1 and CDR2: SGHRS and YFSETQ. Between the trimmed V and J ends, which lost 5 bases and 3 bases, there was a span of 14 bases. The CDR3 length is 14 residues. Variable domain in full (rest from reference TRBV5-1 and TRBJ1-2): KAGVTQTPRYLIKTRGQQVTLSCSPISGHRSVSWYQQTPGQGLQFLFEYFSETQRNKGNFPGRFSGRQFSNSRSEMNVSTLELGDSALYLCASRAATGDYGYTFGSGTRLTVV.